What follows are 7 T cell receptor beta chains derived from one specimen sequenced in a study of blood T cell repertoires in COVID-19. This table comes from immunoSEQ multiplex PCR, and its TCRdb copy is limited to in-frame clones, with some not included. The table shows 65,000 to 70,000 clones, with about 81% occurring only once. What was sequenced was peripheral blood. The source is a human donor in a cohort sampled during active COVID-19.

The chain is built from TRBV12-3 or TRBV12-4 and TRBJ2-3; D is unclear. The V end lost 6 bases, the J end lost 4 bases, and 8 bases lay between the germline ends. The CDR3 consists of 12 residues. CDR3 coding DNA: TGTGCCAGCAGCTCCGGAGCAGATACGCAGTATTTT. Amino acid sequence: CASSSGADTQYF.

J is TRBJ1-1 and V is TRBV19, with 8 bases matching TRBD1. Germline V gene sequence: CDR1 LNHDA, CDR2 SQIVND (reference sequence). The CDR3 spans 16 residues. The V gene end was trimmed by 3 bases and the J gene end by 4 bases; junction bases not matched to a gene: 10. The CDR3 DNA follows: TGTGCCAGTAGTATTGGGGACAGGTTGAGGGGCACTGAAGCTTTCTTT. This encodes CASSIGDRLRGTEAFF.

The rearrangement links TRBV10-3 to TRBJ1-1; D might be TRBD1 (5 bases). The germline V gene has CDR1 ENHRY and CDR2 SYGVKD. The CDR3 sequence is 13 residues long. Trimming left V 8 bases short and J 2 bases short, with 12 bases between. The CDR3 reads CAIGGGRNTEAFF. CDR3 DNA sequence: TGTGCCATCGGGGGAGGGAGAAACACTGAAGCTTTCTTT.

This clone was seen only once. This rearrangement joins TRBV25-1 to TRBJ2-1; D is uncertain. Between the trimmed V and J ends, which lost 2 bases and 7 bases, there was a span of 6 bases. The V gene's germline CDR1 is MGHDK and CDR2 SYGVNS. The CDR3 is made up of 12 amino acids. The CDR3 spells CASSEIINEQFF. CDR3 nucleotide sequence: TGTGCCAGCAGTGAAATAATAAATGAGCAGTTCTTC.

This sequence joins TRBV7-9 and TRBJ2-1; 9 bases match TRBD1. J lost 6 bases, V lost 5 bases, and 8 bases had no gene match. The CDR3 is 15 residues long. The germline CDR1 and CDR2 sequences are SEHNR and FQNEAQ (reference sequence). The CDR3 DNA reads TGTGCCAGCAGCACGGGACAGGGTCTCGTCAATGAGCAGTTCTTC. Its protein is CASSTGQGLVNEQFF.

The rearrangement joins TRBV28 to TRBJ1-1, with a weak D call TRBD1 (5 bases). Germline CDR1 MDHEN, CDR2 SYDVKM. The CDR3 loop spans 15 amino acids. V was clipped by 1 base and J by 3 bases, with 12 bases between them. CDR3 DNA: TGTGCCAGCAGTTTATTTACTACGGGGGACACTGAAGCTTTCTTT. Its protein product is CASSLFTTGDTEAFF.

The gene calls are TRBV28 and TRBJ2-7; tentatively, D is TRBD1 (6 bases). Trimming took 4 bases from V and 3 from J, leaving 19 bases between them. There are 16 residues in the CDR3. Germline-derived CDR1 and CDR2 are MDHEN and SYDVKM. In DNA, the CDR3 is TGTGCCAGCAGTTCCCCAGGGGCCTCAAGAGACTACGAGCAGTACTTC. Its protein is CASSSPGASRDYEQYF.